This TCR beta chain is drawn from a study of blood T cell repertoires in COVID-19 (dated by TCRdb to between 2020 and 2021). The study in broad terms: Collaborator samples came from the United States, Italy and Spain and covered acute and convalescent phases of COVID-19. The samples were drawn from the first 160 participants of the ongoing ImmuneRACE study and from 1,200 or so subjects provided by 6 global collaborators. A de-identified subject ID, COVID-19 status, age in years and sex were almost always included in the sample metadata. The repertoires were made available in a free public database intended to serve as a resource for research on the immune response to SARS-CoV-2. The dataset comprised deeply sampled blood TCRbeta repertoires from subjects exposed to, actively infected with, or recovered from COVID-19. The prospective study material was composed of cDNA or gDNA derived from T cells, B-cell-depleted T cells, or PBMCs. HLA class I and class II types, where available, came from metadata supplied by the sample provider rather than from assay-based typing.

According to the germline V gene, CDR1 reads LGHNA and CDR2 reads YSLEER. Relative to germline, V is missing 4 bases and J is missing 13 bases, with 8 bases of the junction outside any gene match. The CDR3 runs 14 amino acids, cysteine and phenylalanine included. CDR3 DNA only is kept here, 42 bases in frame from base 1. The sample holds a few counts of this clone. The specificity of this receptor is unknown. Base qualities are not recorded, but no much larger clone differs from it by a single base. Overall study results and their limits: The quantity of clinical and demographic metadata differed by source and by participant and was supplied without curation.

The immunoSEQ Assay, a bias-controlled multiplex PCR, was used to amplify TCRbeta CDR3 regions from genomic DNA. Regarding the original processing steps: The number of nucleated cells in each sample was estimated by amplification of reference gene primers within the assay. Sequence reads were collapsed and filtered to measure the absolute abundance of every unique TCRbeta CDR3 rearrangement. Productive Simpson clonality was computed per sample as the square root of Simpson's diversity index over productive rearrangements. The table was pulled from immuneACCESS by TCRdb, which kept in-frame rearrangements only. Such tables lose some clones; where checked, under half of the loss comes from unresolved V genes, and the rest has no known cause. V, J and clone size derive from that table, while D and trimming were established from the DNA sequence. The sample data list just under 350,000 clones, and 88% of these were observed just once. 6% to 8.5% of the sample is taken by the ten largest.

One collaborating source in Seattle enrolled patients while the patients were actively infected and followed the patients over time throughout the course of disease. Collaborating institutions collected whole blood in K2EDTA tubes following their own protocols. Collaborator samples were shipped for TCRbeta analysis as frozen whole blood, isolated PBMCs, or DNA extracted from either sample type. This sequence originates from a woman in her 70s with COVID-19, enrolled during active disease. Input material: peripheral blood. The chain is made from TRBV4-3 and TRBJ2-1, with 12 bases aligning to TRBD2. The nucleotide sequence reads TGCGCCAGCAGCCCTGGGACTAGCGGGCTGCATCAGTTCTTC. Protein translation: CASSPGTSGLHQFF.